Listed below are T cell receptor beta chains from one sample, sequenced in a study of shared clonotypes between healthy human individuals. Libraries were prepared by immunoSEQ multiplex PCR; TCRdb keeps only in-frame clonotypes and omits some of them. The table lists more than 550,000 clones, over 60% of them singletons, with about 1.7% in the top ten. Input material: memory CD4+ T cells sorted from blood. These receptor sequences come from a woman between 25 and 40 years old in good health. CDR3s include the opening cysteine and the closing phenylalanine or tryptophan. The D gene is left open where the match is weak. Clone size is not always given. Where it is, it says once, few, many or a class for expanded clones.

>TRBJ1-3|TRBD1|-|TRBV18
TGTGCCAGCTCGCCGGGACAGGGAAACACCATATATTTT
CASSPGQGNTIYF
>TRBJ2-3|TRBD2|-|TRBV6-6
TGTGCCAGCAGTTACGCGGGAGGTGGGGTGGATACGCAGTATTTT
CASSYAGGGVDTQYF
>TRBJ2-5|-|-|TRBV29-1
TGCAGCGCCCTCGGACGAGGGGAGACCCAGTACTTC
CSALGRGETQYF
>TRBJ2-5|TRBD2|few|TRBV28
TGTGCCAGCAGTTCTACTAGCGGGCTAGGGGCCGAGACCCAGTACTTC
CASSSTSGLGAETQYF
>TRBJ2-2|-|few|TRBV11-2
TGTGCCAGCAGCTCTTTAACGTCACGGATCACCGGGGAGCTGTTTTTT
CASSSLTSRITGELFF
>TRBJ2-7|-|-|TRBV5-1
TGCGCCAGCAGCTTGGGGGGTGGTTCCTACGAGCAGTACTTC
CASSLGGGSYEQYF
>TRBJ1-2|-|-|TRBV18
TGTGCCAGCGGACCAGAAAACTATGGCTACACCTTC
CASGPENYGYTF
>TRBJ2-5|TRBD2|-|TRBV29-1
TGCAGCGTTGAAGATGGGGGGGTTCAAGAGACCCAGTACTTC
CSVEDGGVQETQYF
>TRBJ2-3|TRBD2|many|TRBV19
TGTGCCAGCAAACTAGCGGGAGTGGGAGATACGCAGTATTTT
CASKLAGVGDTQYF
>TRBJ1-1|-|-|TRBV5-1
TGCGCCAGCAGCTTGAATGACGACGGGAACACTGAAGCTTTCTTT
CASSLNDDGNTEAFF
>TRBJ1-5|TRBD1|-|TRBV28
TGTGCCAGCAGTTTTCCGGGACAGGGCGGTCAGCCCCAGCATTTT
CASSFPGQGGQPQHF
>TRBJ2-2|-|-|TRBV6-6
TGTGCCAGCACAACAGGAAGCGCCGGGGAGCTGTTTTTT
CASTTGSAGELFF
>TRBJ2-3|TRBD2|many|TRBV25-1
TGTGCCAGCAGTGAAATGGCGGGAGCAAGCACAGATACGCAGTATTTT
CASSEMAGASTDTQYF
>TRBJ2-7|-|-|TRBV10-3
TGTGCCATCAGTGCCGGAGGTACCTACGAGCAGTACTTC
CAISAGGTYEQYF
>TRBJ2-5|-|-|TRBV2
TGTGCCAGCAGAGATTGGGGGGGGCGAGAGACCCAGTACTTC
CASRDWGGRETQYF
>TRBJ2-1|-|-|TRBV28
TGTGCCAGCAGCGTAATTGACTACAATGAGCAGTTCTTC
CASSVIDYNEQFF
>TRBJ2-1|TRBD1|-|TRBV7-6
TGTGCCAGCAGCTTACCGGACAGGTATAATGAGCAGTTCTTC
CASSLPDRYNEQFF
>TRBJ2-7|TRBD1|few|TRBV7-9
TGTGCCAGCAGCACCCGCTACAGGGGACCCCTAGGCGAGCAGTACTTC
CASSTRYRGPLGEQYF
>TRBJ2-3|TRBD1|-|TRBV2
TGTGCCTGGACAGGATTGCTCAGGAACGCAGATACGCAGTATTTT
CAWTGLLRNADTQYF
>TRBJ2-5|TRBD1|-|TRBV7-9
TGTGCCAGCAGCTTATTGGTGGGACAGGGCCAAGAGACCCAGTACTTC
CASSLLVGQGQETQYF
>TRBJ1-1|TRBD1|-|TRBV7-8
TGTGCCAGCAGCTTCCCCCGGACAGGAATGAACACTGAAGCTTTCTTT
CASSFPRTGMNTEAFF
>TRBJ1-2|-|-|TRBV4-1
TGCGCCAGCAGCCAAAGGGTGGGTTCCCGTGTCAACTATGGCTACACCTTC
CASSQRVGSRVNYGYTF
>TRBJ1-1|-|few|TRBV7-8
TGTGCCAGCAGCTTTCGGGTAGGGGACACTGAAGCTTTCTTT
CASSFRVGDTEAFF
>TRBJ2-7|-|-|TRBV27
TGTGCCAGCAGTTTGGGAGGGGGGTTCACCTACGAGCAGTACTTC
CASSLGGGFTYEQYF
>TRBJ2-5|-|-|TRBV21-1
TGTGCCAGACAGCGGGCACAAGAGACCCAGTACTTC
CARQRAQETQYF
>TRBJ2-2|TRBD2|-|TRBV27
TGTGCCAGCCGTGGGACTAGCGGGAGGGCCTTTGGAACCGGGGAGCTGTTTTTT
CASRGTSGRAFGTGELFF
>TRBJ1-3|-|once|TRBV7-2
TGTGCCAGCAGCCCTAGACTGATCGGTCGAAACACCATATATTTT
CASSPRLIGRNTIYF
>TRBJ2-2|-|few|TRBV5-1
TGCGCCAGCAGCCAACCCAAGAACACCGGGGAGCTGTTTTTT
CASSQPKNTGELFF
>TRBJ2-7|-|many|TRBV19
TGTGCCAGTAGTAAGGGTTTCCCCGACACCTCCTACGAGCAGTACTTC
CASSKGFPDTSYEQYF
>TRBJ1-1|TRBD1|-|TRBV28
TGTGCCAGCAGATCGGCAGGGGGGAGCACTGAAGCTTTCTTT
CASRSAGGSTEAFF
>TRBJ1-5|-|many|TRBV19
TGTGCCAGTACCGGGCGGGGTTCGATGCCCCAGCATTTT
CASTGRGSMPQHF
>TRBJ2-7|-|once|TRBV4-1
TGCGCCAGCAGCCAAGAGATCGTCGGAGTTCTTTCCCGCTACGAGCAGTACTTC
CASSQEIVGVLSRYEQYF
>TRBJ2-7|TRBD2|-|TRBV28
TGTGCCAGCAGTTTAGGCGGGAGGGCCCCTAGAGAGCAGTACTTC
CASSLGGRAPREQYF
>TRBJ2-1|-|-|TRBV12-5
TGTGCTAGTGGTTTGTCGACAATTTACAATGAGCAGTTCTTC
CASGLSTIYNEQFF
>TRBJ2-7|-|-|TRBV15
TGTGCCACCAGCAGAGACCCACTGCGGGAGCAGTACTTC
CATSRDPLREQYF
>TRBJ2-3|-|-|TRBV9
TGTGCCAGCAGCGTAGATCAGGGTGTATCAGATACGCAGTATTTT
CASSVDQGVSDTQYF
>TRBJ1-1|TRBD1|-|TRBV18
TGTGCCAGCTCACCAGGGACAGGGGATTACACTGAAGCTTTCTTT
CASSPGTGDYTEAFF
>TRBJ2-3|TRBD1|-|TRBV6-6
TGTGCCAGCAGCTTCCGGGACAGGGTCCCAGATACGCAGTATTTT
CASSFRDRVPDTQYF
>TRBJ1-1|-|-|TRBV5-1
TGCGCCAGCAGCTCGGCGGGCTGGGGTGGTGAAGCTTTCTTT
CASSSAGWGGEAFF
>TRBJ2-1|TRBD2|-|TRBV5-6
TGTGCCAGCAGCTTGGATAGCGGGAGGATTTACAATGAGCAGTTCTTC
CASSLDSGRIYNEQFF
>TRBJ1-1|-|-|TRBV7-8
TGTGCCAGCAGCAGTCGGTTCGGGGGATCGGGCACTGAAGCTTTCTTT
CASSSRFGGSGTEAFF
>TRBJ1-4|TRBD1|-|TRBV15
TGTGCCACCAGCACCTACAGGGGAGGTGCGACTAATGAAAAACTGTTTTTT
CATSTYRGGATNEKLFF
>TRBJ1-5|-|-|TRBV27
TGTGCCAGCAGCCCAACTTATTTCGGTCAGCCCCAGCATTTT
CASSPTYFGQPQHF
>TRBJ2-1|TRBD1|-|TRBV7-8
TGTGCCAGCAGCTTAGGGGGACAGGGACTTTACAATGAGCAGTTCTTC
CASSLGGQGLYNEQFF
>TRBJ2-2|TRBD2|-|TRBV5-1
TGCGCCAGCAGCTTGTCGGCGGGAGGGTCCGGGGAGCTGTTTTTT
CASSLSAGGSGELFF
>TRBJ1-1|-|-|TRBV5-1
TGCGCCAGCAGCATTCAGGGTTGGGCCACTGAAGCTTTCTTT
CASSIQGWATEAFF
>TRBJ2-1|TRBD2|-|TRBV7-6
TGTGCCAGCAGCAACTCCGGGGGGGAGCAGTTCTTC
CASSNSGGEQFF
>TRBJ2-1|TRBD2|-|TRBV27
TGTGCCAGCAGTTACCGATCTCCTTGGGAGGGCTCCTACAATGAGCAGTTCTTC
CASSYRSPWEGSYNEQFF
>TRBJ1-4|TRBD1|once|TRBV2
TGTGCCAGCAGGGAGGGGGCGCCAACTAATGAAAAACTGTTTTTT
CASREGAPTNEKLFF
>TRBJ2-1|-|-|TRBV7-9
TGTGCCAGCAGTTACTCCTCGGATCGTAATGAGCAGTTCTTC
CASSYSSDRNEQFF
>TRBJ1-5|-|once|TRBV7-6
TGTGCCAGCAGCTTATTACAGGGAGGTCAGCCCCAGCATTTT
CASSLLQGGQPQHF
>TRBJ1-4|-|-|TRBV5-5
TGTGCCAGCAGCTTGGGAGCAACTAATGAAAAACTGTTTTTT
CASSLGATNEKLFF
>TRBJ2-1|TRBD2|few|TRBV27
TGTGCCAGCAGTTTATCTGGGACTAGCGCTCTCTACAATGAGCAGTTCTTC
CASSLSGTSALYNEQFF
>TRBJ2-7|-|-|TRBV7-9
TGTGCCAGCAGCTCCCACGCGTGGGAGCAGTACTTC
CASSSHAWEQYF
>TRBJ2-2|TRBD2|-|TRBV7-9
TGTGCCAGCAGCCGGACTAGCGGGAGGGCCTTTATCGGGGAGCTGTTTTTT
CASSRTSGRAFIGELFF